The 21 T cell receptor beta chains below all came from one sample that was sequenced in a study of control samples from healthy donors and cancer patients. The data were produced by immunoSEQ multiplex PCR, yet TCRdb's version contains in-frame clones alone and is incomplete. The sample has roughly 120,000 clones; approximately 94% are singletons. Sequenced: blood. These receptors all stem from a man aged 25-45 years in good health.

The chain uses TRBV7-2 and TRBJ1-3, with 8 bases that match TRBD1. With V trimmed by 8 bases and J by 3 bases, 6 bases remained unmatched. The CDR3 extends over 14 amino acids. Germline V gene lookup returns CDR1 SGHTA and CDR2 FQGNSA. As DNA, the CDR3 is TGTGCCAGCCTACAGGGGGGGTTTGGAAACACCATATATTTT. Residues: CASLQGGFGNTIYF.

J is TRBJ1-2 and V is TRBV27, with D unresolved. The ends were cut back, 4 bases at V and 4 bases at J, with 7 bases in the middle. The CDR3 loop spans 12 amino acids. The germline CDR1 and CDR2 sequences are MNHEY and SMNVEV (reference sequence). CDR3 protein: CASSSRGYGYTF. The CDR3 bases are TGTGCCAGCAGTTCTCGGGGCTATGGCTACACCTTC.

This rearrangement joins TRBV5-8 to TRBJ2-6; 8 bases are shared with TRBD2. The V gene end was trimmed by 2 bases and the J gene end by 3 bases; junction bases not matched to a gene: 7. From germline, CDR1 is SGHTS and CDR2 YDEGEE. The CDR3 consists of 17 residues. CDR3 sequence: CASSFRGGHLGANVLTF. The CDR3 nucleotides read TGTGCCAGCAGCTTTCGGGGGGGACACCTTGGGGCCAACGTCCTGACTTTC.

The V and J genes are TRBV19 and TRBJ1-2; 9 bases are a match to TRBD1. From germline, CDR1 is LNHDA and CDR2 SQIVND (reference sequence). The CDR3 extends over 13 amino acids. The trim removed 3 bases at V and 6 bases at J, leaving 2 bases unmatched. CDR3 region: CASSMGQGHGYTF. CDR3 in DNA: TGTGCCAGTAGTATGGGACAGGGACATGGCTACACCTTC.

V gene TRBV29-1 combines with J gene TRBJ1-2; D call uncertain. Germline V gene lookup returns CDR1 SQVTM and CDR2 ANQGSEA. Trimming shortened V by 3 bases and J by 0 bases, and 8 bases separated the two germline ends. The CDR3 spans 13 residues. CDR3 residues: CSVEGRANYGYTF. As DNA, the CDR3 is TGCAGCGTTGAGGGCAGAGCTAACTATGGCTACACCTTC.

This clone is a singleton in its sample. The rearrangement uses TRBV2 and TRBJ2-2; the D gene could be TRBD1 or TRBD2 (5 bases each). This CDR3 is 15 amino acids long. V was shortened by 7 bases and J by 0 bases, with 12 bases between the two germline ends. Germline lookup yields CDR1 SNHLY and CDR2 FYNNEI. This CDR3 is CASKWGWSNTGELFF. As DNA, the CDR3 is TGTGCCAGCAAATGGGGGTGGTCGAACACCGGGGAGCTGTTTTTT. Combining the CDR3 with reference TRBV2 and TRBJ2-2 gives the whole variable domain EPEVTQTPSHQVTQMGQEVILRCVPISNHLYFYWYRQILGQKVEFLVSFYNNEISEKSEIFDDQFSVERPDGSNFTLKIRSTKLEDSAMYFCASKWGWSNTGELFFGEGSRLTVL.

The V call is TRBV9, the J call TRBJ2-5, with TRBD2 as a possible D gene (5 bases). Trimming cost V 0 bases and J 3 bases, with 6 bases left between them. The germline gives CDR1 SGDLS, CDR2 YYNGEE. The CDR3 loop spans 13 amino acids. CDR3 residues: CASSVGAEETQYF. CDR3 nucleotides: TGTGCCAGCAGCGTAGGAGCGGAAGAGACCCAGTACTTC.

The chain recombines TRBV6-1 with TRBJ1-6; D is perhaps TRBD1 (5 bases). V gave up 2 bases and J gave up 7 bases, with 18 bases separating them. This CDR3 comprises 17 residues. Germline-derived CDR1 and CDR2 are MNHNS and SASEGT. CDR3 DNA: TGTGCCAGCAGTGAAATAGGGTGGACAAGTCGGAATTCACCCCTCCACTTT. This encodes CASSEIGWTSRNSPLHF.

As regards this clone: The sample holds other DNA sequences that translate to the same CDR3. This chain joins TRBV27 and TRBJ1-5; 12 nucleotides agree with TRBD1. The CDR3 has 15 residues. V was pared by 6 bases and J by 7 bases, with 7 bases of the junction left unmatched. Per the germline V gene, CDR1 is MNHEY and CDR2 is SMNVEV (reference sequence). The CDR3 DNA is TGTGCCAGCAGCCCTGGGACAGGGGGCAGACAGCCCCAGCATTTT. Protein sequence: CASSPGTGGRQPQHF.

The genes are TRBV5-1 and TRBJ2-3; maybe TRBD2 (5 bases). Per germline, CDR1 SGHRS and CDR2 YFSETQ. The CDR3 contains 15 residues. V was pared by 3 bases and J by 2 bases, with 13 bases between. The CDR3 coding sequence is TGCGCCAGCAGCTCCTCCGGGATAAACACAGATACGCAGTATTTT. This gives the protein CASSSSGINTDTQYF.

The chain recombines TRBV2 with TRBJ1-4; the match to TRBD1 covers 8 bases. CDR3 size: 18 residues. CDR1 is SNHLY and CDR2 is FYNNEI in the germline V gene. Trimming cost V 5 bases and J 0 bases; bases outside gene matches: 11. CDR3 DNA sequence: TGTGCCAGCAGTCGGGACAGGCCGCATTTAACAACTAATGAAAAACTGTTTTTT. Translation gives CASSRDRPHLTTNEKLFF.

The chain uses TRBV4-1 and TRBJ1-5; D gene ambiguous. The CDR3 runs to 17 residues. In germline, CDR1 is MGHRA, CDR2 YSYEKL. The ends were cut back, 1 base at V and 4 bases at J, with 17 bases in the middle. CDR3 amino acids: CASSQASGRVGNQPQHF. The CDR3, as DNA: TGCGCCAGCAGCCAAGCATCCGGTAGGGTGGGGAATCAGCCCCAGCATTTT.

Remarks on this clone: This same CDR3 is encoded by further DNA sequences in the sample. This chain's CDR3 is CASSSVGQGGYNEQFF. In nucleotides, the CDR3 is TGTGCCAGCAGCTCCGTGGGACAGGGGGGTTACAATGAGCAGTTCTTC. The chain couples TRBV7-9 to TRBJ2-1, with 11 bases matching TRBD1. V trimming: 4 bases; J trimming: 4 bases; junction bases outside the gene matches: 6. Germline assignment: CDR1 SEHNR and CDR2 FQNEAQ (reference sequence). CDR3 length: 16 residues.

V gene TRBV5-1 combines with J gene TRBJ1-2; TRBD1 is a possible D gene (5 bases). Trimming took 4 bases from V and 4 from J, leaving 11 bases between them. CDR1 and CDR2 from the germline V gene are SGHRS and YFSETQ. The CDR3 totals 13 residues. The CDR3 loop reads CASSRGETYGYTF. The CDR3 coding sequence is TGCGCCAGCAGCCGGGGGGAGACCTATGGCTACACCTTC.

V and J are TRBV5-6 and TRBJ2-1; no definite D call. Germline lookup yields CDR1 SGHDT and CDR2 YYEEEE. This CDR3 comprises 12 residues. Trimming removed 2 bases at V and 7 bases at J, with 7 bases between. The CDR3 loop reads CASSFSGNEQFF. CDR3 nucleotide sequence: TGTGCCAGCAGCTTTTCCGGGAATGAGCAGTTCTTC.

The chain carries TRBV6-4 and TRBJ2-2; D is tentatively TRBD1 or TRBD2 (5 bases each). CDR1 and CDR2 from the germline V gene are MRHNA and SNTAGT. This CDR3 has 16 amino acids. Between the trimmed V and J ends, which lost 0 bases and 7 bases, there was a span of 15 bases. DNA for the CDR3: TGTGCCAGCAGTGACTCCCGGGGCCGTCGGGGCGGGGAGCTGTTTTTT. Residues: CASSDSRGRRGGELFF.

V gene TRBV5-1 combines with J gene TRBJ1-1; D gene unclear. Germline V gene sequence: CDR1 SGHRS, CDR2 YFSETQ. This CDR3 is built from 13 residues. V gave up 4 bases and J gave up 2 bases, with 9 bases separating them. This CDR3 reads CASSTARNTEAFF. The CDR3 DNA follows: TGCGCCAGCAGCACCGCGAGAAACACTGAAGCTTTCTTT.

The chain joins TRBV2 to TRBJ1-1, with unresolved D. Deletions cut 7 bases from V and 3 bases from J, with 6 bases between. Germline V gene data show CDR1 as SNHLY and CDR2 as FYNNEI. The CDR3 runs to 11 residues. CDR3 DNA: TGTGCCAGCACCAAGGACACTGAAGCTTTCTTT. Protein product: CASTKDTEAFF.

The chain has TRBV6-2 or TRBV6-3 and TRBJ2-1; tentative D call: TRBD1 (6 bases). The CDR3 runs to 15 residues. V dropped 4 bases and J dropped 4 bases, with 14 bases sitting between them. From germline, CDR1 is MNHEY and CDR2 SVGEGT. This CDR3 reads CASSSLQGIYNEQFF. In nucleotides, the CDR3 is TGTGCCAGCAGTTCCCTACAGGGAATTTACAATGAGCAGTTCTTC.

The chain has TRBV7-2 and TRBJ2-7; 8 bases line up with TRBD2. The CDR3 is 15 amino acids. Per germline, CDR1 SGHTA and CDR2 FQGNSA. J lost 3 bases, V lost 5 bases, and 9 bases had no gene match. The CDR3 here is CASSRERGMFYEQYF. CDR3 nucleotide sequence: TGTGCCAGCAGCCGGGAGCGGGGGATGTTCTACGAGCAGTACTTC.

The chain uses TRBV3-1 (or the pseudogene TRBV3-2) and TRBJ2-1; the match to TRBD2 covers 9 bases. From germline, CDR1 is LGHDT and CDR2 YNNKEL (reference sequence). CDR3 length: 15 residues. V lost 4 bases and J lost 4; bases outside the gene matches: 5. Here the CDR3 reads CASSPLAGRYNEQFF. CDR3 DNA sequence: TGTGCCAGCAGCCCTCTAGCGGGGAGGTACAATGAGCAGTTCTTC.